Listed here are 2 T cell receptor beta chains from one sample, sequenced in a study of cytomegalovirus exposure and HLA in healthy donors. Produced via immunoSEQ multiplex PCR; TCRdb's table is partial and in-frame only. The data show 150,000 to 200,000 clones, 88% seen once. Sample: PBMCs. The receptors come from a man younger than 30 in good health and CMV-seronegative.

The chain links TRBV2 to TRBJ2-7; perhaps TRBD2 as D (5 bases). Trimming removed 1 base from V and 6 bases from J, with 22 bases in between. The CDR3 length is 17 residues. Germline V gives CDR1 SNHLY, CDR2 FYNNEI. CDR3 bases: TGTGCCAGCAGTGAAGGGGTTGGAGGAAGGACCCCTATCGAGCAGTACGTC. Translation: CASSEGVGGRTPIEQYV.

This sequence joins TRBV5-1 and TRBJ2-7, with 10 bases matching TRBD1. Germline values: CDR1 SGHRS, CDR2 YFSETQ. This CDR3 has 14 amino acids. Unmatched junction bases numbered 4, after V lost 0 bases and J lost 7 bases. CDR3 residues: CASSLGTGGNEQYF. The CDR3 bases are TGCGCCAGCAGCTTGGGGACAGGGGGGAATGAGCAGTACTTC.